The 32 T cell receptor beta chains listed next were all sequenced from one sample in a study of blood T cell repertoires in COVID-19. Repertoires were generated with immunoSEQ multiplex PCR, while TCRdb's copy carries only in-frame clones and drops some. The sample consists of about 260,000 clones, about 87% of them appearing once. Material for sequencing was PBMCs or T cells enriched from blood (not recorded which). The receptors here all came from a middle-aged woman with acute COVID-19.

The chain couples TRBV11-2 to TRBJ1-3; no clear D. V was clipped by 5 bases and J by 4 bases, with 6 bases between them. CDR1 and CDR2 (germline): SGHAT, FQNNGV. The CDR3 has 12 amino acids. The CDR3 loop reads CASSTRGNTIYF. In DNA form, the CDR3 reads TGTGCCAGCAGCACCCGGGGAAACACCATATATTTT.

This chain joins TRBV14 and TRBJ1-1; D gene ambiguous. The V gene's germline CDR1 is SGHDN and CDR2 FVKESK. Between the trimmed V and J ends, which lost 1 base and 5 bases, there was a span of 14 bases. The CDR3 is 15 amino acids. CDR3 in amino acids: CASSQGPDPRTEAFF. CDR3 sequence (DNA): TGTGCCAGCAGCCAAGGGCCGGATCCGAGGACTGAAGCTTTCTTT.

This chain links TRBV30 with TRBJ1-4, with D unclear. This CDR3 is built from 14 residues. V was shortened by 0 bases and J by 4 bases, with 9 bases between the two germline ends. Germline CDR1 is GTSNPN and CDR2 is SVGIG (reference sequence). The CDR3 sequence: CAWSVPELNEKLFF. DNA of the CDR3: TGTGCCTGGAGTGTACCCGAACTTAATGAAAAACTGTTTTTT.

The chain carries TRBV18 and TRBJ1-5; 7 bases line up with TRBD1. After removal of 4 bases from V and 4 bases from J, the junction contained 7 bases not matched to a gene. This CDR3 has 15 residues. Germline CDR1 is KGHSH and CDR2 is LQKENI. CDR3 in DNA: TGTGCCAGCTCACGGGAGACAGGGTCGAATCAGCCCCAGCATTTT. Translating it yields CASSRETGSNQPQHF.

The chain is built from TRBV12-3 or TRBV12-4 and TRBJ2-7, with D unresolved. This CDR3 is 11 amino acids long. Trimming removed 4 bases from V and 9 bases from J, with 10 bases in between. Here the CDR3 reads CASSSIAGQYF. The CDR3 DNA follows: TGTGCCAGCAGTTCTATAGCCGGGCAGTACTTC.

The chain links TRBV6-5 to TRBJ2-7; 12 bases match TRBD1. With 6 bases clipped from V and 3 bases from J, the junction kept 6 bases outside the gene matches. The germline V gene has CDR1 MNHEY and CDR2 SVGAGI. The CDR3 runs 15 residues. CDR3 coding DNA: TGTGCCAGCAGCCTCGGGACAGGGGGCGACTACGAGCAGTACGTC. Translated: CASSLGTGGDYEQYV.

V is TRBV5-1 and J is TRBJ1-3; no clear D. This CDR3 has 14 residues. Trimming took off 2 bases at V and 3 bases at J, with 9 bases between the two ends. Germline-derived CDR1 and CDR2 are SGHRS and YFSETQ. The CDR3 DNA reads TGCGCCAGCAGCTTCGGGAACGATGGAAACACCATATATTTT. Its translation is CASSFGNDGNTIYF.

As regards this clone: Within the sample, other DNA sequences also encode this same CDR3. This chain links TRBV12-3 or TRBV12-4 with TRBJ1-1, with D unclear. V was shortened by 6 bases and J by 0 bases, with 8 bases between the two germline ends. This CDR3 is 13 amino acids long. Written as DNA, the CDR3 is TGTGCCAGCAGCCTCTCAGTGAACACTGAAGCTTTCTTT. Translating it yields CASSLSVNTEAFF.

The chain's CDR3 is CASSPQGHYEQYF. The CDR3 DNA reads TGTGCCAGCAGTCCCCAGGGGCACTACGAGCAGTACTTC. The chain carries TRBV6-5 and TRBJ2-7, with a weak D call TRBD1 (6 bases). The CDR3 contains 13 residues. V dropped 5 bases and J dropped 3 bases, with 11 bases sitting between them. Per germline, CDR1 MNHEY and CDR2 SVGAGI.

This chain connects TRBV13 to TRBJ2-7, with D possibly matching TRBD2 (6 bases). Germline V gene data show CDR1 as PRHDT and CDR2 as FYEKMQ (reference sequence). The CDR3 consists of 16 residues. Trimming took off 2 bases at V and 0 bases at J, with 14 bases between the two ends. The CDR3 coding sequence is TGTGCCAGCAGCTTAAGTTCGGGAGATTTCTCCTACGAGCAGTACGTC. Translated: CASSLSSGDFSYEQYV.

The gene calls are TRBV27 and TRBJ2-1; TRBD2 matches 7 bases. The CDR3 runs 17 residues. Trimming at V came to 5 bases and at J to 6 bases, leaving 16 bases not matched to a gene. The germline V gene encodes CDR1 MNHEY and CDR2 SMNVEV (reference sequence). The CDR3 sequence is CASSAFGASGDPNEQFF. The CDR3 DNA reads TGTGCCAGCAGTGCCTTCGGGGCTAGCGGCGATCCCAATGAGCAGTTCTTC.

The chain is built from TRBV10-1 and TRBJ2-3; TRBD2 aligns across 9 bases. Germline CDR1 WNHNN, CDR2 SYGVQD (reference sequence). The CDR3 loop spans 17 amino acids. Trimming cost V 2 bases and J 0 bases; bases outside gene matches: 6. The CDR3 nucleotides read TGCGCCAGCAGTGAGAATAGAGCGGGAGGTAGCACAGATACGCAGTATTTT. As protein: CASSENRAGGSTDTQYF.

The chain has TRBV7-2 and TRBJ1-1; D not certain. V gave up 3 bases and J gave up 1 base, with 6 bases separating them. The germline V gene has CDR1 SGHTA and CDR2 FQGNSA. The CDR3 runs 13 residues. The chain's CDR3 is CASSFGENTEAFF. The CDR3 coding sequence is TGTGCCAGCAGCTTCGGGGAGAACACTGAAGCTTTCTTT.

The chain has TRBV28 and TRBJ2-7; 7 bases are shared with TRBD1. Germline V lookup: CDR1 MDHEN, CDR2 SYDVKM. The junction had 13 bases not matched to a gene; V was cut back by 5 bases and J by 3 bases. The CDR3 extends over 16 amino acids. The CDR3 reads CASSSLSGDRVYEQYF. Written as DNA, the CDR3 is TGTGCCAGCAGTAGCCTATCCGGAGACAGGGTCTACGAGCAGTACTTC.

This clone occurred once. The genes are TRBV4-1 and TRBJ2-2; D is undetermined. CDR3 length equals 15 residues. V was trimmed by 3 bases and J by 2 bases, leaving 10 bases between them. Germline values: CDR1 MGHRA, CDR2 YSYEKL. CDR3 bases: TGCGCCAGCAGCCAGAACAGTGCCAACACCGGGGAGCTGTTTTTT. Protein sequence: CASSQNSANTGELFF.

This clone was seen more than once but under ten times. The chain couples TRBV5-6 to TRBJ1-2, with 7 bases matching TRBD1. J was trimmed by 8 bases and V by 2 bases; bases with no gene match: 6. Germline CDR1 reads SGHDT; CDR2 reads YYEEEE. The length of the CDR3 is 13 residues. As DNA, the CDR3 is TGTGCCAGCAGCTTCAACCGGGACAGAGGCTACACCTTC. Translation gives CASSFNRDRGYTF.

This chain connects TRBV27 to TRBJ2-7; 8 nucleotides match TRBD1. In germline, CDR1 is MNHEY, CDR2 SMNVEV (reference sequence). The CDR3 is 15 residues long. V trimming: 5 bases; J trimming: 4 bases; junction bases outside the gene matches: 10. The CDR3 DNA reads as TGTGCCAGCAGTAGAATCCGAGACAGGGGTTACGAGCAGTACGTC. Amino acids: CASSRIRDRGYEQYV.

CDR3 nucleotide sequence: TGCGCCAGCAGCTTGCAAGACTCGAGCTCCTACAATGAGCAGTTCTTC. It translates to CASSLQDSSSYNEQFF. V is TRBV5-1 and J is TRBJ2-1; D remains unclear. From germline, CDR1 is SGHRS and CDR2 YFSETQ. The CDR3 contains 16 residues. V dropped 1 base and J dropped 0 bases, with 11 bases sitting between them.

CDR3 residues: CASSFKNGEGRDNEQFF. The CDR3 DNA reads as TGTGCCAGCAGTTTTAAGAACGGGGAGGGTCGGGACAATGAGCAGTTCTTC. The chain is built from TRBV28 and TRBJ2-1; 7 bases are shared with TRBD2. Trimming at V came to 3 bases and at J to 5 bases, leaving 13 bases not matched to a gene. The CDR3 is made up of 17 amino acids. Per germline, CDR1 MDHEN and CDR2 SYDVKM.

The gene calls are TRBV5-1 and TRBJ1-1; tentative D call: TRBD1 (6 bases). With 5 bases removed from V and 5 bases from J, the gap between germline ends came to 13 bases. CDR1 and CDR2 from the germline V gene are SGHRS and YFSETQ. The CDR3 loop spans 13 amino acids. CDR3 bases: TGCGCCAGCAGGGTCGGGACAACAACTGAAGCTTTCTTT. Translation: CASRVGTTTEAFF.

This chain links TRBV5-6 with TRBJ1-1; 10 bases line up with TRBD1. The CDR3 contains 15 residues. From germline, CDR1 is SGHDT and CDR2 YYEEEE. V was pared by 4 bases and J by 7 bases, with 10 bases of the junction left unmatched. Written as DNA, the CDR3 is TGTGCCAGCAGCGGCCGGGACAGGGGCCCATATGAAGCTTTCTTT. Translation gives CASSGRDRGPYEAFF.

This chain connects TRBV19 to TRBJ1-2, with 7 nucleotides matching TRBD1. The CDR3 has 13 amino acids. With V trimmed by 1 base and J by 6 bases, 2 bases remained unmatched. Looked up from germline, CDR1 is LNHDA and CDR2 is SQIVND (reference sequence). The CDR3 loop is CASSIGQGDGYTF. The CDR3 DNA follows: TGTGCCAGTAGTATAGGGCAGGGGGATGGCTACACCTTC.

The V and J genes are TRBV5-6 and TRBJ2-7; 7 bases map to TRBD1. Looked up from germline, CDR1 is SGHDT and CDR2 is YYEEEE. With 4 bases clipped from V and 6 bases from J, the junction kept 19 bases outside the gene matches. This CDR3 has 17 residues. DNA of the CDR3: TGTGCCAGCAGCCTCCTCCAGACCGGGACAGATTTTCGCGAGCAGTACGTC. It codes for CASSLLQTGTDFREQYV.

The rearrangement joins TRBV11-2 to TRBJ1-3; no firm D call. CDR3 length: 16 residues. V dropped 5 bases and J dropped 0 bases, with 14 bases sitting between them. Germline V gene lookup returns CDR1 SGHAT and CDR2 FQNNGV. As DNA, the CDR3 is TGTGCCAGCAGCCTCCCCACGCCGAGCTCTGGAAACACCATATATTTT. It specifies CASSLPTPSSGNTIYF.

CDR3 bases: TGTGCCACCAGTGATTTAAAGACTAGCGGGAGCTCCTACAATGAGCAGTTCTTC. Its translation: CATSDLKTSGSSYNEQFF. This chain connects TRBV24-1 to TRBJ2-1, with 12 positions matching TRBD2. Germline V CDR1 and CDR2: KGHDR, SFDVKD. The V and J ends lost 1 base and 0 bases, in that order; junction bases with no gene match: 3. The CDR3 has 18 residues.

The V call is TRBV2, the J call TRBJ1-2, with D perhaps TRBD1 (6 bases). The V gene's germline CDR1 is SNHLY and CDR2 FYNNEI. Trimming shortened V by 6 bases and J by 4 bases, and 9 bases separated the two germline ends. The CDR3 extends over 12 amino acids. CDR3 bases: TGTGCCAGCAGAATACAGGGCTATGGCTACACCTTC. Residues: CASRIQGYGYTF.

The chain carries TRBV5-4 and TRBJ2-1, with 14 positions matching TRBD2. V was clipped by 3 bases and J by 8 bases; unmatched bases: 7. This CDR3 comprises 16 residues. CDR1 SGHNT and CDR2 YYREEE come from the germline V gene (reference sequence). DNA for the CDR3: TGTGCCAGCAGCTCTCCCGGGACTAGCGGGAGAGATGAGCAGTTCTTC. Residues: CASSSPGTSGRDEQFF.

The rearrangement uses TRBV2 and TRBJ2-2; D is unclear. Germline loops: CDR1 SNHLY, CDR2 FYNNEI. Trimming took 6 bases from V and 0 from J, leaving 8 bases between them. The CDR3 loop spans 14 amino acids. The CDR3 DNA reads as TGTGCCAGCAGGGCCAAGACGAACACCGGGGAGCTGTTTTTT. Protein sequence: CASRAKTNTGELFF.

In DNA form, the CDR3 reads TGTGCCAGCAGCGTAGGGGGAGTTCTCTACAATGAGCAGTTCTTC. This translates into CASSVGGVLYNEQFF. This chain connects TRBV9 to TRBJ2-1; tentative D call: TRBD2 (5 bases). Germline CDR1 is SGDLS and CDR2 is YYNGEE. The V and J ends lost 0 bases and 3 bases respectively, with 10 bases between them. The CDR3 is 15 residues long.

The chain combines TRBV5-1 with TRBJ2-1; D is undetermined. CDR3 size: 14 residues. The germline CDR1 and CDR2 sequences are SGHRS and YFSETQ. V was cut by 4 bases and J by 0 bases, with 8 bases left in between. This chain's CDR3 is CASSRTGSYNEQFF. CDR3 nucleotide sequence: TGCGCCAGCAGCCGCACGGGCTCCTACAATGAGCAGTTCTTC. Looking up the rest from reference TRBV5-1 and TRBJ2-1 gives the full variable domain: KAGVTQTPRYLIKTRGQQVTLSCSPISGHRSVSWYQQTPGQGLQFLFEYFSETQRNKGNFPGRFSGRQFSNSRSEMNVSTLELGDSALYLCASSRTGSYNEQFFGPGTRLTVL.

J is TRBJ1-6 and V is TRBV6-5, with 7 bases fitting TRBD1. Trimming removed 4 bases from V and 9 bases from J; junction bases left unmatched: 9. Germline assignment: CDR1 MNHEY and CDR2 SVGAGI. This CDR3 is built from 15 residues. The CDR3 spells CASSFGGGGISPLHF. The CDR3 bases are TGTGCCAGCAGTTTTGGAGGGGGCGGGATTTCACCCCTCCACTTT.

V is TRBV2 and J is TRBJ2-1, with 14 bases lining up with TRBD2. Looked up from germline, CDR1 is SNHLY and CDR2 is FYNNEI. V was pared by 10 bases and J by 8 bases, with 16 bases of the junction left unmatched. The CDR3 runs to 17 residues. The CDR3 nucleotides are TGTGCCATTCCTCTCCGGACTAGCGGGAGGATCGGCGATGAGCAGTTCTTC. Its translation: CAIPLRTSGRIGDEQFF.